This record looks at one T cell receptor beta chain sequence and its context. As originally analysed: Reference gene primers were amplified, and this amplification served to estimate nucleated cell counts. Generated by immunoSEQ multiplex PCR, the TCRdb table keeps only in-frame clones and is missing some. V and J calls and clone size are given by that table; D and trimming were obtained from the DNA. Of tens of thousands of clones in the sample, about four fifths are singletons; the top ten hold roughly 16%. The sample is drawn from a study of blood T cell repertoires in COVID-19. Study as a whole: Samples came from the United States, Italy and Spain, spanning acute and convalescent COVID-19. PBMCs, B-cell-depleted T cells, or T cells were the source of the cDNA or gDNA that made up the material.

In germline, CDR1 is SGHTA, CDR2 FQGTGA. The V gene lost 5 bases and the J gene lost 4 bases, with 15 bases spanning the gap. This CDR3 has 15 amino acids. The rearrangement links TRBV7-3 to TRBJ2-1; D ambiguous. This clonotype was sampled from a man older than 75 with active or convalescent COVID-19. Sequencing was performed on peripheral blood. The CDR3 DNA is TGTGCCAGCAGCCCGAACAGAGAGAATTACAATGAGCAGTTCTTC. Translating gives CASSPNRENYNEQFF. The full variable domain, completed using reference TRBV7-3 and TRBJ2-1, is GAGVSQTPSNKVTEKGKYVELRCDPISGHTALYWYRQSLGQGPEFLIYFQGTGAADDSGLPNDRFFAVRPEGSVSTLKIQRTERGDSAVYLCASSPNRENYNEQFFGPGTRLTVL.